This TCR beta chain was identified during a study of PD-1 blockade in mismatch repair-deficient tumors. Study overall: Patients had approximately 13 mismatch repair-deficient cancer types and were previously treated and progressing.

Three pembrolizumab responders had their TCRs sequenced. Whole-study results and caveats: After pembrolizumab, tumor-resident clones rose rapidly, then generally contracted before radiologic responses.

Data came from immunoSEQ multiplex PCR; TCRdb stores just in-frame clones and leaves some out. The table lists over 100,000 clones, about three quarters of them singletons. The CDR3 length is 13 residues. Germline CDR1 is LNHDA and CDR2 is SQIVND (reference sequence). Trimming pared 5 bases from V and 4 bases from J, leaving 11 bases between. Only a few counts were recorded for this clone. What it recognizes is unknown. The chain combines TRBV19 with TRBJ1-1, with a weak D call TRBD1 (5 bases). This receptor was obtained from an adult with mismatch repair-deficient cancer. The sample consisted of peripheral blood, taken approximately 64 weeks after starting pembrolizumab. The CDR3 sequence is CASSSWGGTEAFF. CDR3 DNA: TGTGCCAGTAGTTCATGGGGGGGCACTGAAGCTTTCTTT.